This is a list of T cell receptor beta chains from one sample in a study of blood T cell repertoires in COVID-19. Using immunoSEQ multiplex PCR, the repertoire was profiled, and TCRdb retains in-frame clones only, with some absent. The table records over 120,000 clones, 80% to 90% of them present only once. What was sequenced was peripheral blood. The source is a man aged 45-65 years who had recovered from COVID-19. Both conserved end residues are part of each CDR3. A D gene is named only where the DNA matches it firmly. Clone size is shown for a subset of rows, as once, few, many or a class of expanded clone.

V: TRBV5-1
size: -
D: TRBD2
J: TRBJ2-7
CDR3: CASSLASGDYSYEQYF
DNA: TGCGCCAGCAGCTTGGCCAGCGGGGACTACTCCTACGAGCAGTACTTC

V: TRBV29-1
size: -
D: TRBD2
J: TRBJ2-1
CDR3: CSVEEIGTSGLSPYNEQFF
DNA: TGCAGCGTTGAAGAGATAGGGACTAGCGGACTATCTCCCTACAATGAGCAGTTCTTC

V: TRBV5-1
size: -
D: TRBD1
J: TRBJ2-1
CDR3: CASSRTGGSSNEQFF
DNA: TGCGCCAGCAGCCGTACAGGGGGCTCCTCTAATGAGCAGTTCTTC

V: TRBV7-6
size: -
D: -
J: TRBJ2-2
CDR3: CASSFPQRGDSTGELFF
DNA: TGTGCCAGCAGCTTCCCTCAGAGGGGGGACAGTACCGGGGAGCTGTTTTTT

V: TRBV6-2/TRBV6-3
size: -
D: TRBD1
J: TRBJ2-7
CDR3: CASSFPTGTGIPYEQYF
DNA: TGTGCCAGCAGTTTTCCGACCGGGACAGGGATTCCTTACGAGCAGTACTTC

V: TRBV9
size: -
D: -
J: TRBJ2-5
CDR3: CASSGTGTQKETQYF
DNA: TGTGCCAGCAGCGGGACCGGGACACAGAAAGAGACCCAGTACTTC

V: TRBV29-1
size: -
D: -
J: TRBJ1-2
CDR3: CSVETAVAGRGYGYTF
DNA: TGCAGCGTTGAAACGGCAGTCGCGGGGCGCGGCTATGGCTACACCTTC

V: TRBV6-5
size: -
D: TRBD1
J: TRBJ2-7
CDR3: CASSRSTGKVGEQYF
DNA: TGTGCCAGCAGTCGGTCGACAGGGAAGGTCGGCGAGCAGTACTTC

V: TRBV11-1
size: few
D: TRBD1
J: TRBJ2-5
CDR3: CASSSRTGEETQYF
DNA: TGTGCCAGCAGCTCAAGGACAGGCGAAGAGACCCAGTACTTC

V: TRBV5-4
size: -
D: -
J: TRBJ2-1
CDR3: CASSLNRGGNEQFF
DNA: TGTGCCAGCAGCTTGAACCGGGGAGGAAATGAGCAGTTCTTC

V: TRBV7-2
size: -
D: -
J: TRBJ1-2
CDR3: CASSLAGALRGYTF
DNA: TGTGCCAGCAGCTTGGCAGGGGCCCTCCGGGGCTACACCTTC

V: TRBV6-1
size: -
D: TRBD1
J: TRBJ2-3
CDR3: CASSDRTGITDTQYF
DNA: TGTGCCAGCAGTGACAGGACAGGGATCACAGATACGCAGTATTTT

V: TRBV5-1
size: -
D: TRBD2
J: TRBJ2-3
CDR3: CASSLASGGAASTDTQYF
DNA: TGCGCCAGCAGCTTGGCTAGCGGGGGAGCCGCTAGCACAGATACGCAGTATTTT

V: TRBV13
size: -
D: -
J: TRBJ1-1
CDR3: CASSLIGDFETEAFF
DNA: TGTGCCAGCAGCTTAATCGGGGATTTCGAGACTGAAGCTTTCTTT

V: TRBV27
size: -
D: TRBD1
J: TRBJ2-7
CDR3: CASSFRDRHYEQYF
DNA: TGTGCCAGCAGTTTTCGGGACAGACACTACGAGCAGTACTTC